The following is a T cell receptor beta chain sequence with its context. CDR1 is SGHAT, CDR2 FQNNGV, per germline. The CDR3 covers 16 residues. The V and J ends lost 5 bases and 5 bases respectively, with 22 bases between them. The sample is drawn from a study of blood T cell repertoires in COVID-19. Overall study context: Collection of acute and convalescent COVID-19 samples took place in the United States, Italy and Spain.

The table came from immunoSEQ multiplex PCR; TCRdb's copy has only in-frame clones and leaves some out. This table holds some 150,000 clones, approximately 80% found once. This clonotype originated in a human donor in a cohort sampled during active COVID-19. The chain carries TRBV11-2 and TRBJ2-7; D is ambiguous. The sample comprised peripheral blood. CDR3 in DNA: TGTGCCAGCAGCCGCCCTGGGCTACCTAAAAAGGACGAGCAGTACTTC. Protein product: CASSRPGLPKKDEQYF.